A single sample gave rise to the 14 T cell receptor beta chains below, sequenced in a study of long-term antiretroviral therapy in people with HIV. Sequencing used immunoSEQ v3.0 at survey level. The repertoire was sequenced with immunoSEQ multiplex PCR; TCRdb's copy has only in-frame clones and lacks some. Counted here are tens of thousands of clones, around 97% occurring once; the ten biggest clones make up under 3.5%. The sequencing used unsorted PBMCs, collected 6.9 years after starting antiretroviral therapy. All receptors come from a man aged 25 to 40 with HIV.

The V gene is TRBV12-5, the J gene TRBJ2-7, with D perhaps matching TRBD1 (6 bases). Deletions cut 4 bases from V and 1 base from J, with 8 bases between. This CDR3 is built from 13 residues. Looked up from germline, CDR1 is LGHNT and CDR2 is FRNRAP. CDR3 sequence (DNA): TGTGCTAGTGGTTCCAGGGGATCCTACGAGCAGTACTTC. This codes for CASGSRGSYEQYF.

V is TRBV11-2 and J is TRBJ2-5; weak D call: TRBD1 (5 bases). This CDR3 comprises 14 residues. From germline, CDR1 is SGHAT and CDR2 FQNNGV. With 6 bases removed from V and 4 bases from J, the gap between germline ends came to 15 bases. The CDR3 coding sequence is TGTGCCAGCAGTCGCTTGGCCAGGGTAGAGACCCAGTACTTC. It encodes CASSRLARVETQYF.

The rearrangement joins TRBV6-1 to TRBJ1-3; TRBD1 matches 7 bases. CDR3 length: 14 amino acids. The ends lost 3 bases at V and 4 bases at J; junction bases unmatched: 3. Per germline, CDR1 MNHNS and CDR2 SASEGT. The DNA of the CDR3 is TGTGCCAGCAGTGAGGGGGGACAGGGAAACACCATATATTTT. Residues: CASSEGGQGNTIYF.

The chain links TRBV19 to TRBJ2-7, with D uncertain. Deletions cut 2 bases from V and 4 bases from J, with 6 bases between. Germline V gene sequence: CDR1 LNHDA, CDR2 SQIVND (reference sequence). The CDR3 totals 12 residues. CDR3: CASSIPGYEQYF. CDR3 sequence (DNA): TGTGCCAGTAGTATACCTGGGTACGAGCAGTACTTC.

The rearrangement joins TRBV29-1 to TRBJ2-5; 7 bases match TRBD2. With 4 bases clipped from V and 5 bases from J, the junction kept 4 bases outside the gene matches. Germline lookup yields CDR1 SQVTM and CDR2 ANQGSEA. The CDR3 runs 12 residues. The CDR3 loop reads CSVAKTSETQYF. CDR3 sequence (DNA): TGCAGCGTTGCCAAGACTAGCGAGACCCAGTACTTC.

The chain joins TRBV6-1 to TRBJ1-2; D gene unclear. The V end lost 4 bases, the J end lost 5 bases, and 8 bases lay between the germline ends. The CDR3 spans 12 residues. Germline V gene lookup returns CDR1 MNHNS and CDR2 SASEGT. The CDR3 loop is CASSVSDYGYTF. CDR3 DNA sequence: TGTGCCAGCAGTGTCAGTGATTATGGCTACACCTTC.

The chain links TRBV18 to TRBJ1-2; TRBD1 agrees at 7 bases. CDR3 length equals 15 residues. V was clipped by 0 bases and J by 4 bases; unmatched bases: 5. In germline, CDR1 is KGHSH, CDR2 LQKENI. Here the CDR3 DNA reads TGTGCCAGCTCACCACCGACAGGGAATCTCTATGGCTACACCTTC. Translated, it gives CASSPPTGNLYGYTF.

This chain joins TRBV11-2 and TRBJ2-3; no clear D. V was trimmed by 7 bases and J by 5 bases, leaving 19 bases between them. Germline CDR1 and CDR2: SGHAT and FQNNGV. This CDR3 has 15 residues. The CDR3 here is CASTIQLDNGDTQYF. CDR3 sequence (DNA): TGTGCCAGCACCATACAGCTAGACAACGGAGATACGCAGTATTTT.

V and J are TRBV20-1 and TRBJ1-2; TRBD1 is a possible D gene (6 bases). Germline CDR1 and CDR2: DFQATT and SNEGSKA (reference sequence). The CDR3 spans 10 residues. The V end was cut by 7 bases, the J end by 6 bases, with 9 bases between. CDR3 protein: CSVRGHGYTF. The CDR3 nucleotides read TGCAGTGTTCGGGGGCATGGCTACACCTTC.

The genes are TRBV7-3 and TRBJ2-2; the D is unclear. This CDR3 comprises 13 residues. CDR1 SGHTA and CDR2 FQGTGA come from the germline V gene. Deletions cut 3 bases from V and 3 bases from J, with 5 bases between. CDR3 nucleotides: TGTGCCAGCAGCTTGGCACACACCGGGGAGCTGTTTTTT. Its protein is CASSLAHTGELFF.

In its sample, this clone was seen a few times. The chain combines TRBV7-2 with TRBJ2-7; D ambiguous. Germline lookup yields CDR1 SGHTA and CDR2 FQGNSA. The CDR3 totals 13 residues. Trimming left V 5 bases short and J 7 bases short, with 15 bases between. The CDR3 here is CASSPYRSGEQYF. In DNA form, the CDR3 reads TGTGCCAGCAGCCCCTACCGGTCTGGGGAGCAGTACTTC.

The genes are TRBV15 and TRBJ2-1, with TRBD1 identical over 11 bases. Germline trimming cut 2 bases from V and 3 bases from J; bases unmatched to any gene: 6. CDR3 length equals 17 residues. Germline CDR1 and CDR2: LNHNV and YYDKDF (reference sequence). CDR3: CATSRRAGTGGYNEQFF. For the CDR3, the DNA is TGTGCCACCAGCAGAAGGGCCGGGACAGGGGGCTACAATGAGCAGTTCTTC.

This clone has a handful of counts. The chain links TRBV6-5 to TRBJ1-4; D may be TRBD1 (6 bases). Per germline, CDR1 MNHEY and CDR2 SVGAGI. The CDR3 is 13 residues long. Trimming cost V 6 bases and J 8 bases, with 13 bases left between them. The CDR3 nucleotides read TGTGCCAGCAGAGTAGGACAGAACGAAAAACTGTTTTTT. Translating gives CASRVGQNEKLFF.

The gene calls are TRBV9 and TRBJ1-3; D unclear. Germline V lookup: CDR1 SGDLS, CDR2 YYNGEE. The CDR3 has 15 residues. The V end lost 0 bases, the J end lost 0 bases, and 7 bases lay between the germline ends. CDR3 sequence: CASSVGTSSGNTIYF. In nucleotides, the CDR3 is TGTGCCAGCAGCGTAGGTACATCCTCTGGAAACACCATATATTTT.